The 30 T cell receptor beta chains given below trace back to one sample, sequenced in a study of CD8 T cells in ankylosing spondylitis. TCRdb recomputed calls from the 5' RACE reads with MiXCR, one row per CDR3 protein. The sample has 190,000 or so distinct CDR3 sequences; about 13% are singletons. Specimen: blood, either unsorted or a sorted T cell fraction (not recorded which). The receptor set was obtained from a male donor with ankylosing spondylitis or in good health (not recorded which).

This chain joins TRBV12-3 or TRBV12-4 and TRBJ2-2; D is undetermined. The V gene lost 3 bases and the J gene lost 9 bases, with 5 bases spanning the gap. The CDR3 sequence is 11 residues long. The CDR3 DNA is TGTGCCAGCAGTTTTGGGCGGGAGCTGTTTTTT. It codes for CASSFGRELFF.

This clonotype was seen a few times. This chain uses TRBV5-1 with TRBJ1-1, with D perhaps TRBD1 (5 bases). Trimming stripped 0 bases from V and 5 bases from J, with 14 bases between. CDR3 length equals 15 residues. Germline-derived CDR1 and CDR2 are SGHRS and YFSETQ. CDR3 in DNA: TGCGCCAGCAGCTTGGCGGGGACCTCAGGGACTGAAGCTTTCTTT. Encoded protein: CASSLAGTSGTEAFF.

There are a few counts of this clonotype. V and J are TRBV6-1 and TRBJ2-7, with unresolved D. The V gene lost 5 bases and the J gene lost 0 bases, with 17 bases spanning the gap. CDR1 is MNHNS, CDR2 SASEGT, per germline. This CDR3 is built from 16 residues. The CDR3 sequence is CASSRAINPSSYEQYF. The CDR3 region has the DNA TGTGCCAGCAGTAGGGCCATAAACCCGAGCTCCTACGAGCAGTACTTC.

This clonotype was seen only a few times. The chain combines TRBV27 with TRBJ1-6; D perhaps matches TRBD1 (6 bases). V was shortened by 5 bases and J by 3 bases, with 8 bases between the two germline ends. The length of the CDR3 is 14 residues. The V gene's germline CDR1 is MNHEY and CDR2 SMNVEV (reference sequence). The CDR3 sequence is CASSPDSYNSPLHF. Written as DNA, the CDR3 is TGTGCCAGCAGTCCGGACAGCTATAATTCACCCCTCCACTTT.

The chain couples TRBV4-1 to TRBJ2-5; D gene uncertain. The V end was cut by 3 bases, the J end by 4 bases, with 21 bases between. The CDR3 runs to 17 residues. In germline, CDR1 is MGHRA, CDR2 YSYEKL. The DNA of the CDR3 is TGCGCCAGCAGCCAGGCAGTGCGAGTTCTTTCAGGAGAGACCCAGTACTTC. Amino acids: CASSQAVRVLSGETQYF.

This rearrangement joins TRBV9 to TRBJ1-1, with no clear D. This CDR3 has 13 amino acids. Germline V lookup: CDR1 SGDLS, CDR2 YYNGEE. Trimming pared 0 bases from V and 8 bases from J, leaving 11 bases between. This chain's CDR3 is CASSVGVGREAFF. The DNA for the CDR3 is TGTGCCAGCAGCGTAGGAGTTGGCAGAGAAGCTTTCTTT. Combining the CDR3 with reference TRBV9 and TRBJ1-1 gives the whole variable domain DSGVTQTPKHLITATGQRVTLRCSPRSGDLSVYWYQQSLDQGLQFLIQYYNGEERAKGNILERFSAQQFPDLHSELNLSSLELGDSALYFCASSVGVGREAFFGQGTRLTVV.

The V call is TRBV15, the J call TRBJ1-1; D gene unclear. CDR3 length equals 15 residues. V lost 1 base and J 0 bases, leaving 9 bases between the germline ends. Germline V CDR1 and CDR2: LNHNV, YYDKDF (reference sequence). The CDR3, as DNA: TGTGCCACCAGCAGAGTTGCAGGTTTGAACACTGAAGCTTTCTTT. It translates to CATSRVAGLNTEAFF.

V is TRBV6-5 and J is TRBJ2-5; TRBD2 is a possible D gene (6 bases). Germline-derived CDR1 and CDR2 are MNHEY and SVGAGI. The CDR3 is 11 amino acids. The CDR3: CVCGGAETQYF. DNA for the CDR3: TGTGTCTGCGGCGGGGCAGAGACCCAGTACTTC.

There are a few counts of this clonotype. This rearrangement joins TRBV5-1 to TRBJ2-7; D is undetermined. V lost 5 bases and J 4 bases, leaving 13 bases between the germline ends. The CDR3 is 13 amino acids. Germline CDR1 is SGHRS and CDR2 is YFSETQ. The CDR3: CASRYTLGYEQYF. The CDR3 coding sequence is TGCGCCAGCAGATATACCCTGGGGTACGAGCAGTACTTC. The whole variable domain, remainder taken from reference TRBV5-1 and TRBJ2-7, is KAGVTQTPRYLIKTRGQQVTLSCSPISGHRSVSWYQQTPGQGLQFLFEYFSETQRNKGNFPGRFSGRQFSNSRSEMNVSTLELGDSALYLCASRYTLGYEQYFGPGTRLTVT.

The CDR3 DNA is TGTGCCACCAGCGGATTGGGCGGGAGTAGGTTCTCGGATACGCAGTATTTT. Translating it yields CATSGLGGSRFSDTQYF. The chain has TRBV15 and TRBJ2-3; TRBD2 agrees at 7 bases. The CDR3 totals 17 residues. V shed 5 bases, J shed 6 bases, and the junction held 17 bases outside the gene matches. Germline V CDR1 and CDR2: LNHNV, YYDKDF (reference sequence).

This clonotype was seen a handful of times. The chain is built from TRBV20-1 and TRBJ2-5, with D possibly matching TRBD2 (7 bases). CDR1 and CDR2 from the germline V gene are DFQATT and SNEGSKA (reference sequence). CDR3 length: 14 residues. The germline V and J ends were trimmed by 4 bases and 4 bases, with 16 bases remaining between them. The CDR3 spells CSATRGGAGETQYF. The CDR3 nucleotides are TGCAGTGCTACCAGAGGGGGGGCCGGAGAGACCCAGTACTTC.

This clonotype has just a few counts. This chain uses TRBV7-9 with TRBJ2-5, with D perhaps TRBD2 (6 bases). Trimming took off 2 bases at V and 2 bases at J, with 9 bases between the two ends. In germline, CDR1 is SEHNR, CDR2 FQNEAQ (reference sequence). This CDR3 is 14 amino acids long. The CDR3 bases are TGTGCCAGCAGCTTAAGTGGACTACAAGAGACCCAGTACTTC. Protein sequence: CASSLSGLQETQYF.

In this sample, this clonotype turned up a few times. This sequence joins TRBV9 and TRBJ2-7; 12 bases are a match to TRBD1. This CDR3 is 16 amino acids long. In germline, CDR1 is SGDLS, CDR2 YYNGEE. V lost 3 bases, J lost 4 bases, and 8 bases stayed unmatched. The CDR3 DNA is TGTGCCAGCAGCGGTTTCGGGGGACAGGGGGCTTACGAGCAGTACTTC. It encodes CASSGFGGQGAYEQYF. Looking up the rest from reference TRBV9 and TRBJ2-7 gives the full variable domain: DSGVTQTPKHLITATGQRVTLRCSPRSGDLSVYWYQQSLDQGLQFLIQYYNGEERAKGNILERFSAQQFPDLHSELNLSSLELGDSALYFCASSGFGGQGAYEQYFGPGTRLTVT.

This chain joins TRBV5-1 and TRBJ2-2, with TRBD2 matching over 9 bases. CDR1 and CDR2 from the germline V gene are SGHRS and YFSETQ. With V trimmed by 3 bases and J by 0 bases, 12 bases remained unmatched. This CDR3 contains 19 residues. This chain's CDR3 is CASSYDGLACLPNTGELFF. CDR3 sequence (DNA): TGCGCCAGCAGCTACGACGGACTAGCGTGTCTACCGAACACCGGGGAGCTGTTTTTT.

This clonotype was seen more than once but under ten times. The CDR3 DNA reads as TGTGCCAGCAGCTCACCCGGGACAGGGGATTTCGGGGAGCTGTTTTTT. Translating it yields CASSSPGTGDFGELFF. This chain uses TRBV3-1 with TRBJ2-2; TRBD1 agrees at 10 bases. The CDR3 is made up of 16 amino acids. V shed 5 bases, J shed 7 bases, and the junction held 10 bases outside the gene matches. Germline CDR1 LGHDT, CDR2 YNNKEL (reference sequence).

The chain has TRBV5-1 and TRBJ2-1; the D gene could be TRBD1 or TRBD2 (5 bases each). The germline V and J ends were trimmed by 4 bases and 8 bases, with 22 bases remaining between them. There are 16 residues in the CDR3. Germline CDR1 reads SGHRS; CDR2 reads YFSETQ. CDR3 coding DNA: TGCGCCAGCAGCCTGCCCGTGGGGACGGGTATGGATGAGCAGTTCTTC. Translated: CASSLPVGTGMDEQFF.

This clonotype was seen a few times. The rearrangement joins TRBV20-1 to TRBJ2-1, with D hard to call. The CDR3 contains 15 residues. The germline V gene has CDR1 DFQATT and CDR2 SNEGSKA (reference sequence). The ends were cut back, 5 bases at V and 3 bases at J, with 17 bases in the middle. CDR3 in amino acids: CSAPDGGGYYNEQFF. CDR3 coding DNA: TGCAGTGCTCCCGATGGCGGTGGGTACTACAATGAGCAGTTCTTC.

This clonotype was seen a few times. The chain joins TRBV3-1 to TRBJ1-1; D ambiguous. CDR1 and CDR2 (germline): LGHDT, YNNKEL (reference sequence). Deletions cut 4 bases from V and 1 base from J, with 7 bases between. This CDR3 spans 13 amino acids. This CDR3 is CASSPEWNTEAFF. CDR3 DNA sequence: TGTGCCAGCAGCCCCGAATGGAACACTGAAGCTTTCTTT.

This clonotype was picked up a small number of times. The chain carries TRBV12-3 or TRBV12-4 and TRBJ2-7, with 9 nucleotides matching TRBD1. V dropped 5 bases and J dropped 2; count of bases not matched to a gene: 7. The CDR3 consists of 15 residues. The CDR3 region is CASSRTGADTYEQYF. CDR3 sequence (DNA): TGTGCCAGCAGTAGGACAGGGGCTGATACCTACGAGCAGTACTTC.

This clonotype was counted at least ten times. The chain joins TRBV4-1 to TRBJ2-7, with D perhaps matching TRBD1 (6 bases). The CDR3 is made up of 15 amino acids. Germline lookup yields CDR1 MGHRA and CDR2 YSYEKL. V dropped 6 bases and J dropped 5 bases, with 20 bases sitting between them. The CDR3 sequence: CASRVGFTGNDEQYF. The CDR3 nucleotides read TGCGCCAGCAGGGTAGGATTCACAGGGAACGACGAGCAGTACTTC.

With respect to this clonotype: Relative to the germline gene, one junction end is altered; a read error may explain this. The chain links TRBV12-3 or TRBV12-4 to TRBJ1-2, with D possibly TRBD1 on 5 matching bases. The CDR3 extends over 13 amino acids. The CDR3 here is CASSPYRNYVYTF. The CDR3 DNA is TGTGCCAGCAGCCCCTACAGGAACTATGTCTACACCTTC.

This clonotype was found many times. V and J are TRBV27 and TRBJ2-7; no clear D gene. This CDR3 comprises 13 residues. CDR1 MNHEY and CDR2 SMNVEV come from the germline V gene (reference sequence). V shed 3 bases and J shed 0 bases, with 6 bases lying between them. DNA of the CDR3: TGTGCCAGCAGTTTTTCGAGCTCCTACGAGCAGTACTTC. As protein: CASSFSSSYEQYF.

This clonotype was recorded a few times. V is TRBV27 and J is TRBJ2-7; 8 nucleotides match TRBD1. The germline V gene has CDR1 MNHEY and CDR2 SMNVEV (reference sequence). This CDR3 is 13 amino acids long. The trim removed 6 bases at V and 5 bases at J, leaving 6 bases unmatched. The CDR3 sequence is CASRDQGANEQYF. The CDR3, as DNA: TGTGCCAGCAGAGACCAGGGGGCCAACGAGCAGTACTTC.

This sequence joins TRBV27 and TRBJ2-3, with D tentatively TRBD1 or TRBD2 (5 bases each). V dropped 4 bases and J dropped 5 bases, with 13 bases sitting between them. Germline CDR1 and CDR2: MNHEY and SMNVEV (reference sequence). The length of the CDR3 is 14 residues. The CDR3 nucleotides read TGTGCCAGCAGTTGGGCAGGGAGACAAGATACGCAGTATTTT. Translated: CASSWAGRQDTQYF.

There are many counts of this clonotype. The V gene is TRBV2, the J gene TRBJ1-1; D unclear. Germline V CDR1 and CDR2: SNHLY, FYNNEI. The length of the CDR3 is 11 residues. The ends were cut back, 10 bases at V and 3 bases at J, with 9 bases in the middle. The DNA of the CDR3 is TGTGCCACCCAGGTCGACACTGAAGCTTTCTTT. Its protein product is CATQVDTEAFF.

This clonotype was detected a few times. The chain couples TRBV3-1 to TRBJ2-1; 11 bases fit TRBD2. Germline CDR1 LGHDT, CDR2 YNNKEL (reference sequence). The CDR3 covers 19 residues. V trimming: 0 bases; J trimming: 3 bases; junction bases outside the gene matches: 10. The CDR3 bases are TGTGCCAGCAGCCAAGATCCCAACCGACTAGCGGGGATCTACAATGAGCAGTTCTTC. Protein sequence: CASSQDPNRLAGIYNEQFF.

This clonotype showed up many times. V gene TRBV12-3 or TRBV12-4 combines with J gene TRBJ2-3; no clear D. The CDR3 contains 14 residues. Trimming removed 2 bases at V and 0 bases at J, with 6 bases between. DNA of the CDR3: TGTGCCAGCAGTTTACTCTCTAGCACAGATACGCAGTATTTT. Encoded protein: CASSLLSSTDTQYF.

This clonotype was found a few times. The V and J genes are TRBV24-1 and TRBJ2-1, with unresolved D. The length of the CDR3 is 12 residues. Germline CDR1 reads KGHDR; CDR2 reads SFDVKD. The V end lost 4 bases, the J end lost 10 bases, and 10 bases lay between the germline ends. CDR3 residues: CATSDQTREQFF. The CDR3, as DNA: TGTGCCACCAGTGACCAGACCCGGGAGCAGTTCTTC.

The chain has TRBV12-3 or TRBV12-4 and TRBJ2-7, with 10 nucleotides matching TRBD2. The V segment lost 6 bases and the J segment 5 bases; nucleotides outside the gene matches: 7. The CDR3 has 14 amino acids. The CDR3 here is CASSWTSGPNEQYF. The CDR3 nucleotides read TGTGCCAGCAGCTGGACTAGCGGCCCTAACGAGCAGTACTTC.

CDR3 in amino acids: CASSEQYTENTEAFF. The CDR3, as DNA: TGTGCCAGCAGTGAACAATACACCGAGAACACTGAAGCTTTCTTT. The J gene is TRBJ1-1, the V gene TRBV6-1; unclear D gene. Trimming pared 2 bases from V and 1 base from J, leaving 11 bases between. CDR3 length equals 15 residues. From germline, CDR1 is MNHNS and CDR2 SASEGT.